These 28 T cell receptor beta chains originate from one sample sequenced in a study of blood T cell repertoires in COVID-19. The protocol was immunoSEQ multiplex PCR, while the TCRdb copy is restricted to in-frame clones and leaves out a portion. The table records almost 95,000 clones, roughly 80% of them present only once. The material sequenced was peripheral blood. The receptors come from a man between 60 and 75 years old with acute or convalescent COVID-19.

The DNA of the CDR3 is TGTGCCAGCAGCCCACAAACAGGGTTGGGAAACACCATATATTTT. Residues: CASSPQTGLGNTIYF. V and J are TRBV7-2 and TRBJ1-3, with D perhaps TRBD1 (6 bases). Germline loops: CDR1 SGHTA, CDR2 FQGNSA. The CDR3 runs to 15 residues. V was cut by 5 bases and J by 4 bases, with 15 bases left in between. Drawing the rest from reference TRBV7-2 and TRBJ1-3, the complete variable domain is GAGVSQSPSNKVTEKGKDVELRCDPISGHTALYWYRQSLGQGLEFLIYFQGNSAPDKSGLPSDRFSAERTGGSVSTLTIQRTQQEDSAVYLCASSPQTGLGNTIYFGEGSWLTVV.

The J gene is TRBJ2-7, the V gene TRBV30, with a possible D match to TRBD2 (5 bases). Germline CDR1 GTSNPN, CDR2 SVGIG (reference sequence). Trimming cost V 0 bases and J 5 bases, with 11 bases left between them. CDR3 size: 13 residues. DNA of the CDR3: TGTGCCTGGAGTGTAGCGGTCATGAACGAGCAGTACTTC. Translation gives CAWSVAVMNEQYF.

V gene TRBV5-4 combines with J gene TRBJ2-3; 15 nucleotides match TRBD2. This CDR3 contains 18 residues. V was clipped by 2 bases and J by 3 bases; unmatched bases: 7. CDR1 is SGHNT, CDR2 YYREEE, per germline (reference sequence). The CDR3 loop is CASSFWTSGGAGTDTQYF. The DNA of the CDR3 is TGTGCCAGCAGCTTTTGGACTAGCGGGGGGGCTGGGACAGATACGCAGTATTTT.

The V and J genes are TRBV6-5 and TRBJ2-7, with 9 bases identical to TRBD1. V was pared by 4 bases and J by 11 bases, with 9 bases of the junction left unmatched. This CDR3 contains 13 residues. Germline CDR1 and CDR2: MNHEY and SVGAGI. CDR3 in amino acids: CASSSGWTGVEYF. CDR3 coding DNA: TGTGCCAGCAGTTCCGGCTGGACAGGGGTGGAGTACTTC.

This clone turned up a few times. The V gene is TRBV9, the J gene TRBJ1-2; 7 bases match TRBD1. The CDR3 sequence is 14 residues long. Germline assignment: CDR1 SGDLS and CDR2 YYNGEE. V lost 4 bases and J lost 8; bases outside the gene matches: 11. The DNA for the CDR3 is TGTGCCAGCAGCTTCACAACAGGGGATGTCGGCTACACCTTC. This sequence encodes CASSFTTGDVGYTF.

The chain has TRBV21-1 and TRBJ1-5; TRBD1 is the table's D call and was not checked against the DNA. TRBV21-1 is an annotated pseudogene. This CDR3 comprises 16 residues. CDR3 in amino acids: CASSTRTGGHNQPQHF. CDR3 nucleotide sequence: TGTGCCAGCAGCACCAGGACAGGGGGCCACAATCAGCCCCAGCATTTT.

V and J are TRBV10-3 and TRBJ1-1; no definite D call. The CDR3 extends over 11 amino acids. V shed 6 bases and J shed 1 base, with 3 bases lying between them. Germline values: CDR1 ENHRY, CDR2 SYGVKD. CDR3 DNA: TGTGCCATCAGGCGGAACACTGAAGCTTTCTTT. Amino acids: CAIRRNTEAFF.

The rearrangement uses TRBV6-1 and TRBJ2-7; tentative D call: TRBD2 (6 bases). V lost 3 bases and J 2 bases, leaving 8 bases between the germline ends. The CDR3 has 13 residues. Germline V gives CDR1 MNHNS, CDR2 SASEGT. The CDR3 DNA is TGTGCCAGCAGTGATTGGGGGGCCTACGAGCAGTACTTC. The encoded protein is CASSDWGAYEQYF.

The gene calls are TRBV6-5 and TRBJ1-5; D unclear. V dropped 0 bases and J dropped 0 bases, with 3 bases sitting between them. This CDR3 contains 14 residues. Germline-derived CDR1 and CDR2 are MNHEY and SVGAGI. For the CDR3, the DNA is TGTGCCAGCAGTTACTCTATTAGCAATCAGCCCCAGCATTTT. Amino acid sequence: CASSYSISNQPQHF.

This chain joins TRBV4-3 and TRBJ2-7, with D possibly being TRBD2 (6 bases). Germline CDR1 is LGHNA and CDR2 is YSLEER. This CDR3 has 14 amino acids. Trimming cost V 0 bases and J 9 bases, with 15 bases left between them. The CDR3 DNA reads as TGCGCCAGCAGCCAAGATGGTCGCGGGGAACGGCAGTACTTC. Its protein product is CASSQDGRGERQYF.

V gene TRBV12-3 or TRBV12-4 combines with J gene TRBJ1-2; 9 nucleotides agree with TRBD1. Trimming at V came to 6 bases and at J to 8 bases, leaving 7 bases not matched to a gene. The CDR3 loop spans 13 amino acids. The CDR3 loop is CASSPYRGQGYTF. The CDR3 DNA follows: TGTGCCAGCAGCCCTTACAGGGGGCAGGGCTACACCTTC.

This chain connects TRBV15 to TRBJ2-5, with TRBD2 matching over 7 bases. Germline loops: CDR1 LNHNV, CDR2 YYDKDF (reference sequence). With V trimmed by 8 bases and J by 5 bases, 5 bases remained unmatched. The CDR3 has 12 residues. CDR3 DNA sequence: TGTGCCACCTGGAGGGAGGGGGAGACCCAGTACTTC. Its translation: CATWREGETQYF.

The rearrangement uses TRBV18 and TRBJ1-3; TRBD1 agrees at 7 bases. CDR3 length equals 17 residues. Germline V gene data show CDR1 as KGHSH and CDR2 as LQKENI. Trimming cost V 3 bases and J 1 base; bases outside gene matches: 9. This CDR3 reads CASSPPGTVLSGNTIYF. DNA for the CDR3: TGTGCCAGCTCACCGCCCGGGACAGTGCTTTCTGGAAACACCATATATTTT.

The chain uses TRBV6-5 and TRBJ1-3; D not certain. The germline V and J ends were trimmed by 3 bases and 0 bases, with 12 bases remaining between them. Germline CDR1 is MNHEY and CDR2 is SVGAGI. The CDR3 covers 16 residues. In nucleotides, the CDR3 is TGTGCCAGCAGTTATTCGATCGGTGGCTCTGGAAACACCATATATTTT. Translation: CASSYSIGGSGNTIYF.

The genes are TRBV3-1 (or the pseudogene TRBV3-2) and TRBJ1-1; 8 positions agree with TRBD1. J was trimmed by 6 bases and V by 4 bases; bases with no gene match: 10. Per the germline V gene, CDR1 is LGHDT and CDR2 is YNNKEL (reference sequence). The CDR3 covers 15 residues. CDR3 sequence reads: CASSRRDRWGPEAFF. In DNA, the CDR3 is TGTGCCAGCAGCCGCCGGGACAGGTGGGGGCCTGAAGCTTTCTTT.

The chain couples TRBV6-5 to TRBJ1-2, with 7 nucleotides matching TRBD1. V shed 2 bases and J 2 bases; nucleotides not matched to a gene: 8. Germline CDR1 reads MNHEY; CDR2 reads SVGAGI. This CDR3 region has 16 residues. CDR3 bases: TGTGCCAGCAGTTACGACGGGACAGATAACAACTATGGCTACACCTTC. Protein sequence: CASSYDGTDNNYGYTF.

The rearrangement joins TRBV18 to TRBJ2-5, with 9 bases identical to TRBD1. Germline V gene sequence: CDR1 KGHSH, CDR2 LQKENI. This CDR3 has 14 amino acids. V lost 4 bases to trimming and J lost 4 bases; unmatched junction nucleotides: 4. The CDR3 loop is CASSLPDRGETQYF. Written as DNA, the CDR3 is TGTGCCAGCTCACTTCCGGACAGGGGAGAGACCCAGTACTTC.

This clone appeared a single time. CDR3 in DNA: TGTGCCAGCAGCGCGGGGGGCCCTGAGACCCAGTACTTC. This sequence encodes CASSAGGPETQYF. The rearrangement uses TRBV9 and TRBJ2-5, with TRBD2 as a possible D gene (7 bases). Per the germline V gene, CDR1 is SGDLS and CDR2 is YYNGEE. The CDR3 consists of 13 residues. V was clipped by 3 bases and J by 5 bases, with 11 bases between them. Based on the CDR3 plus reference TRBV9 and TRBJ2-5, the full variable domain is DSGVTQTPKHLITATGQRVTLRCSPRSGDLSVYWYQQSLDQGLQFLIQYYNGEERAKGNILERFSAQQFPDLHSELNLSSLELGDSALYFCASSAGGPETQYFGPGTRLLVL.

The chain is built from TRBV6-5 and TRBJ1-2, with D maybe TRBD1 (6 bases). The germline V gene has CDR1 MNHEY and CDR2 SVGAGI. Trimming left V 4 bases short and J 3 bases short, with 12 bases between. The CDR3 consists of 14 residues. Written as DNA, the CDR3 is TGTGCCAGCAGTTCCATGACAGGAGACTATGGCTACACCTTC. It specifies CASSSMTGDYGYTF.

The chain couples TRBV24-1 to TRBJ1-2, with 8 bases lining up with TRBD1. Looked up from germline, CDR1 is KGHDR and CDR2 is SFDVKD. This CDR3 spans 14 amino acids. V gave up 7 bases and J gave up 8 bases; unmatched junction bases: 11. CDR3 in amino acids: CATSRDGQGDGYTF. In DNA, the CDR3 is TGTGCCACCAGCCGGGATGGACAGGGCGACGGCTACACCTTC.

This chain joins TRBV4-2 and TRBJ1-1, with TRBD1 matching 7 bases. In germline, CDR1 is LGHNA, CDR2 YNFKEQ. The length of the CDR3 is 15 residues. The junction had 12 bases not matched to a gene; V was cut back by 3 bases and J by 8 bases. CDR3 residues: CASSHYDSGTAEAFF. The DNA of the CDR3 is TGTGCCAGCAGCCATTACGACTCCGGGACAGCAGAAGCTTTCTTT.

The chain combines TRBV5-1 with TRBJ1-5; no reliable D call. Per germline, CDR1 SGHRS and CDR2 YFSETQ. The CDR3 totals 14 residues. The germline V and J ends were trimmed by 1 base and 3 bases, with 8 bases remaining between them. The CDR3 DNA reads TGCGCCAGCAGCTTGTCTGACTTCAATCAGCCCCAGCATTTT. This codes for CASSLSDFNQPQHF.

The chain recombines TRBV5-1 with TRBJ1-3; D possibly corresponds to TRBD1 (6 bases). The CDR3 consists of 16 residues. Germline V gene data show CDR1 as SGHRS and CDR2 as YFSETQ. Trimming took 0 bases from V and 2 from J, leaving 12 bases between them. The CDR3 nucleotides read TGCGCCAGCAGCTTGGGGACAGCGAGGACTGGAAACACCATATATTTT. This sequence encodes CASSLGTARTGNTIYF.

This sequence joins TRBV13 and TRBJ2-1, with 7 bases lining up with TRBD1. Germline trimming cut 4 bases from V and 12 bases from J; bases unmatched to any gene: 6. CDR1 and CDR2 from the germline V gene are PRHDT and FYEKMQ (reference sequence). The CDR3 runs to 12 residues. The CDR3 nucleotides read TGTGCCAGCAGCTCCCGGACAGGACTGCAGTTCTTC. The encoded protein is CASSSRTGLQFF.

The V call is TRBV6-6, the J call TRBJ1-4; possibly TRBD1 for D (6 bases). V shed 7 bases and J shed 8 bases, with 20 bases lying between them. This CDR3 has 15 amino acids. Germline-derived CDR1 and CDR2 are MNHNY and SVGAGI (reference sequence). CDR3 region: CASTTRTEVREKLFF. CDR3 sequence (DNA): TGTGCCAGCACCACCAGGACAGAAGTGAGGGAAAAACTGTTTTTT.

The chain recombines TRBV18 with TRBJ2-1; D may be TRBD1 (5 bases). Germline CDR1 is KGHSH and CDR2 is LQKENI. The ends were cut back, 3 bases at V and 7 bases at J, with 13 bases in the middle. The length of the CDR3 is 14 residues. The CDR3 DNA is TGTGCCAGCTCACCTGGGGCCAATATGAATGAGCAGTTCTTC. Its translation: CASSPGANMNEQFF.

The chain combines TRBV24-1 with TRBJ2-1; D might be TRBD2 (5 bases). V lost 0 bases and J 6 bases, leaving 8 bases between the germline ends. The CDR3 covers 14 residues. Germline V gene lookup returns CDR1 KGHDR and CDR2 SFDVKD. CDR3 in amino acids: CATSDLTGSNEQFF. CDR3 nucleotides: TGTGCCACCAGTGATTTGACGGGGAGCAATGAGCAGTTCTTC.

This clone was detected a few times. In DNA, the CDR3 is TGTGCCAGCAGTCCGGGACAGGGGACTGGAAACACCATATATTTT. This codes for CASSPGQGTGNTIYF. The rearrangement uses TRBV27 and TRBJ1-3; 10 bases agree with TRBD1. The V gene's germline CDR1 is MNHEY and CDR2 SMNVEV (reference sequence). The V and J ends lost 5 bases and 2 bases, in that order; junction bases with no gene match: 3. This CDR3 has 15 residues.